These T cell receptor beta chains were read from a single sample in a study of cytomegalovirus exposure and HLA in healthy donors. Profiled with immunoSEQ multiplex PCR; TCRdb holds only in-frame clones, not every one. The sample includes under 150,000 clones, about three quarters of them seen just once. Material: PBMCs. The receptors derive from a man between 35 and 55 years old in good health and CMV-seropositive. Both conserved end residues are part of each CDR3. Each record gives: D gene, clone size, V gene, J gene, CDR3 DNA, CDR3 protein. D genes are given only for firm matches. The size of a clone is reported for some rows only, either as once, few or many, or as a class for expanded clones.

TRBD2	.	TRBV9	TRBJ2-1	TGTGCCAGCAGCGACCCGGGGGGGTATGTCAATGAGCAGTTCTTC	CASSDPGGYVNEQFF
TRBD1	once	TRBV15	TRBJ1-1	TGTGCCACTAATTACGGACAGGGAAGGAACACTGAAGCTTTCTTT	CATNYGQGRNTEAFF
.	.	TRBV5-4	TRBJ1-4	TGTGCCAGCAGCTCGGGAGGGGTGACTAATGAAAAACTGTTTTTT	CASSSGGVTNEKLFF
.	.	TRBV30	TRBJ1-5	TGTGCCTGGGGGTGGGGGGGCAATCAGCCCCAGCATTTT	CAWGWGGNQPQHF
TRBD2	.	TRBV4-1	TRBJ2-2	TGCGCCAGCAGCGAGCGGCTAGCGGGAGAAACCACCGGGGAGCTGTTTTTT	CASSERLAGETTGELFF
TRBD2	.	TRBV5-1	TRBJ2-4	TGCGCCAGCAGCTTGGAATCGGCGGGAGGGCGGGGAAACATTCAGTACTTC	CASSLESAGGRGNIQYF
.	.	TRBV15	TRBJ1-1	TGTGCCACCAGTTCCAGGAACACTGAAGCTTTCTTT	CATSSRNTEAFF
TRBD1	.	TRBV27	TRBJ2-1	TGTGCCAGCAGTTTAAAGGGCTCTTACAGGGGGATCTACAATGAGCAGTTCTTC	CASSLKGSYRGIYNEQFF
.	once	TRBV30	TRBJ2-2	TGTGCCTGGGGAGGTGGCACCGGGGAGCTGTTTTTT	CAWGGGTGELFF
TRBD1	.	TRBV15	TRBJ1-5	TGTGCCACCAACCCGGACAGGGATCAGCCCCAGCATTTT	CATNPDRDQPQHF
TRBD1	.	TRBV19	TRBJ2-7	TGTGCCAGTAGTCTATCCCGGGACAGGGGGCTTGAGCAGTACTTC	CASSLSRDRGLEQYF
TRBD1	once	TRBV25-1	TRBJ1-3	TGTGCCAGCAGTGATCCGACAGGGGGCCGGGGAAACACCATATATTTT	CASSDPTGGRGNTIYF
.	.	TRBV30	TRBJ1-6	TGTGCCTGGAGATCTGGGGCCGGCTCACCCCTCCACTTT	CAWRSGAGSPLHF
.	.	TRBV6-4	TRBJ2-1	TGTGCCAGCAGTGACTTTCCGGAGGGCCCTAGGTTCTTC	CASSDFPEGPRFF
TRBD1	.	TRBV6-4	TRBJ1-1	TGTGCCAGCAGTGACTTACCGGGACAGGGGTTGGGCAGTAAAGCTTTCTTT	CASSDLPGQGLGSKAFF
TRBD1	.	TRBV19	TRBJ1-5	TGTGCCAGTAGTCCCCCCAGGACAGGGGGAGCCAATCAGCCCCAGCATTTT	CASSPPRTGGANQPQHF
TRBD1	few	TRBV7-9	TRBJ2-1	TGTGCCAGCAGCTTAGCGGACAGGTGGGGATCCAACAATGAGCAGTTCTTC	CASSLADRWGSNNEQFF
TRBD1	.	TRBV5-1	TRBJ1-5	TGCGCCAGCAGCTCCACTCTGACAGGGGGCGATAGCAATCAGCCCCAGCATTTT	CASSSTLTGGDSNQPQHF
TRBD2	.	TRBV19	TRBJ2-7	TGTGCCAGTAGTACGGGACTAGCCAGGGGCTACGAGCAGTACTTC	CASSTGLARGYEQYF
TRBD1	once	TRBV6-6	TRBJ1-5	TGTGCCAGCGGCACCGGGACAGGGGTGGGTCAGCCCCAGCATTTT	CASGTGTGVGQPQHF
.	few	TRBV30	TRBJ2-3	TGTGCCTGGAGTGTATTTGGGGCTGGCACAGATACGCAGTATTTT	CAWSVFGAGTDTQYF
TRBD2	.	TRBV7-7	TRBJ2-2	TGTGCCAGCAGCTTAGCACTAGCGGGAGGGGAGCTGTTTTTT	CASSLALAGGELFF
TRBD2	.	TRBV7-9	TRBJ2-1	TGTGCCAGTTTCACTAGCGGGAGAGGGTATGAGCAGTTCTTC	CASFTSGRGYEQFF
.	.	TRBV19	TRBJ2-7	TGTGCCAGCAAGGAACGGGACAACTCCTACGAGCAGTACTTC	CASKERDNSYEQYF
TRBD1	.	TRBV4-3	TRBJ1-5	TGCGCCAGCAGCCAAGCCCGGGGGGGACAGGGATTATGGCCCCAGCATTTT	CASSQARGGQGLWPQHF
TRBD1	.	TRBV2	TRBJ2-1	TGTGCCAGCAGTGAAGAGCGGACAGGGAACAATGAGCAGTTCTTC	CASSEERTGNNEQFF
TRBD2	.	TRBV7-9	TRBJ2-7	TGTGCCAGCAGCCCTTCGACTAGCGGGAGTGGCGAGCAGTACTTC	CASSPSTSGSGEQYF
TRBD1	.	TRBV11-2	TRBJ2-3	TGTGCCAGCAGCTGGACAGGGGTAGTGGATACGCAGTATTTT	CASSWTGVVDTQYF
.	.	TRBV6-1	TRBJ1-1	TGTGCCAGCAGGCTGACAGGAGACACTGAAGCTTTCTTT	CASRLTGDTEAFF
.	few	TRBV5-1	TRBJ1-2	TGCGCCAGCAGCACCCAGGGCGACTATGGCTACACCTTC	CASSTQGDYGYTF
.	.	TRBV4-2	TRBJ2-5	TGTGCCAGCAGCCAAGGTGGATCGGGGTACCAAGAGACCCAGTACTTC	CASSQGGSGYQETQYF
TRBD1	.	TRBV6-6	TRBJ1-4	TGTGCCAGCAGTAGGGACAGTTCAACTAATGAAAAACTGTTTTTT	CASSRDSSTNEKLFF